These 18 T cell receptor beta chains share one sample of origin, sequenced in a study of T-cell memory formation after mild COVID-19. MiXCR, run by TCRdb on the 5' RACE reads, gives a single entry per CDR3 protein. The data hold fewer than 450,000 distinct CDR3 sequences, with 20% to 25% observed a single time. The specimen was PBMCs or a T cell subset sorted from them (not recorded which). The receptors were gathered from an adult woman who had mild COVID-19 (a few samples of this study predate the infection). Cell type and time point are not known.

The table lists this clonotype with a count of one. V gene TRBV20-1 combines with J gene TRBJ1-2; D ambiguous. V was clipped by 0 bases and J by 4 bases, with 21 bases between them. The CDR3 covers 17 residues. The germline V gene has CDR1 DFQATT and CDR2 SNEGSKA (reference sequence). CDR3 in amino acids: CSARDPLRATTAYGYTF. CDR3 DNA sequence: TGCAGTGCTAGAGATCCCCTCCGGGCCACAACGGCCTATGGCTACACCTTC.

In its sample, this clonotype was seen a few times. The gene calls are TRBV7-6 and TRBJ2-7, with D possibly TRBD1 on 6 matching bases. The V end lost 2 bases, the J end lost 9 bases, and 17 bases lay between the germline ends. From germline, CDR1 is SGHVS and CDR2 FNYEAQ. This CDR3 region has 14 residues. The CDR3 sequence is CASSLYNRASWQYF. In nucleotides, the CDR3 is TGTGCCAGCAGCTTATATAACAGGGCCTCTTGGCAGTACTTC.

The V gene is TRBV19, the J gene TRBJ2-1, with TRBD2 matching 7 bases. The J segment lost 6 bases and the V segment lost 6 bases, leaving 5 bases of the junction unmatched. The CDR3 runs 13 residues. Germline V gives CDR1 LNHDA, CDR2 SQIVND (reference sequence). The CDR3, as DNA: TGTGCCAGTAGCAGCGGGGAGGTCAATGAGCAGTTCTTC. Its translation is CASSSGEVNEQFF. Full variable domain (remainder filled in from reference TRBV19 and TRBJ2-1): DGGITQSPKYLFRKEGQNVTLSCEQNLNHDAMYWYRQDPGQGLRLIYYSQIVNDFQKGDIAEGYSVSREKKESFPLTVTSAQKNPTAFYLCASSSGEVNEQFFGPGTRLTVL.

This clonotype was picked up a small number of times. The chain recombines TRBV2 with TRBJ2-1; TRBD2 matches 7 bases. With V trimmed by 4 bases and J by 5 bases, 14 bases remained unmatched. The CDR3 is made up of 17 amino acids. Per the germline V gene, CDR1 is SNHLY and CDR2 is FYNNEI. CDR3 amino acids: CASSVTLSGEIHNEQFF. The CDR3 nucleotides are TGTGCCAGCAGTGTAACCTTGAGCGGGGAAATCCACAATGAGCAGTTCTTC.

The V call is TRBV9, the J call TRBJ2-3; D perhaps matches TRBD2 (5 bases). Trimming took 4 bases from V and 4 from J, leaving 16 bases between them. Germline V gene sequence: CDR1 SGDLS, CDR2 YYNGEE. CDR3 size: 15 residues. The CDR3 here is CASSLPGLWADTQYF. DNA of the CDR3: TGTGCCAGCAGCCTCCCGGGATTATGGGCAGATACGCAGTATTTT.

This clonotype was seen only a few times. V usage is TRBV6-6 and J usage is TRBJ1-2; D is uncertain. V was cut by 6 bases and J by 2 bases, with 19 bases left in between. Germline-derived CDR1 and CDR2 are MNHNY and SVGAGI (reference sequence). The CDR3 has 16 residues. The CDR3 DNA reads as TGTGCCAGCAGCTCCTTGGGTTACACCGGCAACTATGGCTACACCTTC. Its translation: CASSSLGYTGNYGYTF.

The rearrangement joins TRBV19 to TRBJ1-2; D is unresolved. Trimming left V 7 bases short and J 8 bases short, with 17 bases between. Germline V gene data show CDR1 as LNHDA and CDR2 as SQIVND (reference sequence). The CDR3 has 13 residues. The CDR3 sequence is CASTETELGGYTF. CDR3 in DNA: TGTGCCAGTACGGAGACGGAGTTGGGGGGCTACACCTTC.

The table lists this clonotype with a few counts. The chain couples TRBV5-8 to TRBJ2-7; no firm D call. There are 16 residues in the CDR3. Deletions cut 1 base from V and 6 bases from J, with 20 bases between. Germline V CDR1 and CDR2: SGHTS, YDEGEE. The CDR3 DNA sequence: TGTGCCAGCAGCTTGAAGGACGGCGCTTTTCCATTCGAGCAGTACTTC. Translating gives CASSLKDGAFPFEQYF.

CDR3: CASSDRPSTDTQYF. Written as DNA, the CDR3 is TGTGCCAGCAGCGACAGGCCTAGCACAGATACGCAGTATTTT. The rearrangement uses TRBV7-9 and TRBJ2-3, with D maybe TRBD1 (6 bases). The germline V and J ends were trimmed by 5 bases and 0 bases, with 9 bases remaining between them. The CDR3 is 14 residues long. Germline values: CDR1 SEHNR, CDR2 FQNEAQ (reference sequence). Full variable domain (rest looked up from reference TRBV7-9 and TRBJ2-3): DTGVSQNPRHKITKRGQNVTFRCDPISEHNRLYWYRQTLGQGPEFLTYFQNEAQLEKSRLLSDRFSAERPKGSFSTLEIQRTEQGDSAMYLCASSDRPSTDTQYFGPGTRLTVL.

This clonotype appeared a few times. The chain has TRBV2 and TRBJ2-3; D is unresolved. V was cut by 7 bases and J by 2 bases, with 13 bases left in between. The CDR3 is made up of 14 amino acids. Germline V gene data show CDR1 as SNHLY and CDR2 as FYNNEI. As DNA, the CDR3 is TGTGCCAGCATCCCCTTGGGCTTCACAGATACGCAGTATTTT. Its protein product is CASIPLGFTDTQYF.

This clonotype was counted only a few times. The junction departs from the called germline gene at one end, perhaps through a read error. V usage is TRBV4-1 and J usage is TRBJ2-1, with 7 bases identical to TRBD1. The CDR3 has 14 amino acids. Germline V gene sequence: CDR1 MGHRA, CDR2 YSYEKL. For the CDR3, the DNA is TGCGCCAGCAGTCAAGGGGACAGTCACAGCAGGGAGTTCTTC. Protein product: CASSQGDSHSREFF.

V is TRBV10-2 and J is TRBJ1-1; maybe TRBD1 (6 bases). V was pared by 5 bases and J by 3 bases, with 19 bases between. The CDR3 runs 16 residues. CDR1 is WSHSY and CDR2 is SAAADI in the germline V gene. CDR3 sequence reads: CASSFTQGGTDTEAFF. In DNA form, the CDR3 reads TGCGCCAGCAGTTTTACCCAAGGGGGGACGGACACTGAAGCTTTCTTT.

The chain uses TRBV29-1 and TRBJ1-3; possibly TRBD1 for D (6 bases). This CDR3 region has 15 residues. The germline gives CDR1 SQVTM, CDR2 ANQGSEA. V lost 4 bases and J lost 2, with 15 bases in between. The CDR3 region has the DNA TGCAGCGTTGTAGGAGGACAGCACGCTGGAAACACCATATATTTT. Translation: CSVVGGQHAGNTIYF.

This clonotype was observed many times. The chain is built from TRBV4-3 and TRBJ1-5; D remains ambiguous. Germline V gene sequence: CDR1 LGHNA, CDR2 YSLEER. The CDR3 has 14 residues. V was shortened by 0 bases and J by 3 bases, with 6 bases between the two germline ends. In DNA form, the CDR3 reads TGCGCCAGCAGCCAAGATTATGCCAATCAGCCCCAGCATTTT. It specifies CASSQDYANQPQHF.

This sequence joins TRBV12-3 or TRBV12-4 and TRBJ1-1; D not certain. Trimming pared 5 bases from V and 4 bases from J, leaving 17 bases between. The CDR3 runs 15 residues. This CDR3 is CASSPMVGYGTEAFF. The CDR3 region has the DNA TGTGCCAGCAGTCCGATGGTAGGGTACGGCACTGAAGCTTTCTTT.

V is TRBV12-3 or TRBV12-4 and J is TRBJ2-6, with D hard to call. V was cut by 5 bases and J by 0 bases, with 11 bases left in between. There are 16 residues in the CDR3. The CDR3 nucleotides read TGTGCCAGCAGTCTTCATTCCTCCTCTGGGGCCAACGTCCTGACTTTC. Protein product: CASSLHSSSGANVLTF.

This clonotype was seen a few times. The chain is built from TRBV6-5 and TRBJ2-7; the match to TRBD1 covers 10 bases. The CDR3 is 14 residues long. The germline gives CDR1 MNHEY, CDR2 SVGAGI. Germline trimming cut 4 bases from V and 2 bases from J; bases unmatched to any gene: 2. CDR3 amino acids: CASSWGQGPYEQYF. The CDR3 DNA reads TGTGCCAGCAGTTGGGGACAGGGGCCCTACGAGCAGTACTTC.

This clonotype was seen more than once but under ten times. The J gene is TRBJ2-1, the V gene TRBV9, with D tentatively TRBD1 (6 bases). This CDR3 has 12 amino acids. Trimming took 0 bases from V and 9 from J, leaving 7 bases between them. CDR1 SGDLS and CDR2 YYNGEE come from the germline V gene. CDR3 sequence (DNA): TGTGCCAGCAGCGTAGGAGGGGGTGAGCAGTTCTTC. Protein sequence: CASSVGGGEQFF.